The rows below give T cell receptor beta chains drawn from one sample of a study of T cells after yellow fever vaccination. From the 5' RACE reads, TCRdb called clonotypes with MiXCR, one entry per CDR3 protein. This sample has 50,000 to 65,000 distinct CDR3 sequences, with 6% to 8.5% found just once. The sample was CD8+ T cells not binding an NS4B(214-222) dextramer, sorted from PBMCs, taken roughly 47 days after the first yellow fever vaccination. These TCRs come from a man between 18 and 35 years old who received the YFV17D yellow fever vaccine. Both conserved end residues are part of each CDR3. A D gene is named only where the DNA matches it firmly. Clone size is not always given. Where it is, it says once, few, many or a class for expanded clones.

TRBV7-6	many	TRBJ2-1	TRBD1	TGTGCCAGCAGCTTAAAAGACAGGGGGCTTTATGGTGAGCAGTTCTTC	CASSLKDRGLYGEQFF
TRBV11-3	NA	TRBJ2-7	TRBD1	TGTGCCAGCAGCCCGGGGACAGCCGGGTTGGGGGAGCAGTACTTC	CASSPGTAGLGEQYF
TRBV27	few	TRBJ2-5	NA	TGTGCCAGCAGCACAGGGATTGGAGAGACCCAGTACTTC	CASSTGIGETQYF
TRBV27	many	TRBJ1-1	TRBD1	TGTGCCAGCAGTTTTCGTGGGACAGGGATCACTGAAGCTTTCTTT	CASSFRGTGITEAFF
TRBV12-3/TRBV12-4	many	TRBJ1-1	NA	TGTGCCAGCAGATCCGGGGTTTGGAACACTGAAGCTTTCTTT	CASRSGVWNTEAFF
TRBV4-1	few	TRBJ1-3	NA	TGCGCCAGCAGCCCGCGGTTCGGACAGCTCTCTGGAAACACCATATATTTT	CASSPRFGQLSGNTIYF
TRBV30	NA	TRBJ1-1	NA	TGTGCCTGGGGCCGGGGCACTGAAGCTTTCTTT	CAWGRGTEAFF
TRBV29-1	few	TRBJ2-7	NA	TGCAGCGCCCGGGACAACTACTACGAGCAGTACTTC	CSARDNYYEQYF
TRBV24-1	NA	TRBJ2-2	NA	TGTGCCACCAGTGATTTGCGTAGGGAGAACACCGGGGAGCTGTTTTTT	CATSDLRRENTGELFF
TRBV29-1	many	TRBJ2-1	NA	TGCAGCGTTGACCGTCCTACAGAACAATACAATGAGCAGTTCTTC	CSVDRPTEQYNEQFF
TRBV5-4	NA	TRBJ1-4	TRBD1	TGTGCCAGCAGCGGGGGGACAGGAGGTGAAAAACTGTTTTTT	CASSGGTGGEKLFF
TRBV12-3/TRBV12-4	NA	TRBJ1-5	TRBD1	TGTGCCAGCAGTTTGGGTTGGGGACAGGGGGCCGATCAGCCCCAGCATTTT	CASSLGWGQGADQPQHF
TRBV7-9	few	TRBJ1-2	NA	TGTGCCAGCAGCTTAAACCCAGGGGATGGCTACACCTTC	CASSLNPGDGYTF
TRBV6-2/TRBV6-3	many	TRBJ1-5	NA	TGTGCCAGCAGTTGGGTTGGGGGCAATCAGCCCCAGCATTTT	CASSWVGGNQPQHF
TRBV7-9	NA	TRBJ2-3	NA	TGTGCCAGCAGCTTGCCCGGGTCGGGGGATACGCAGTATTTT	CASSLPGSGDTQYF
TRBV6-5	many	TRBJ1-4	NA	TGTGCCAGCAGTTACTCTTCCGGGCTACCTAATGAAAAACTGTTTTTT	CASSYSSGLPNEKLFF
TRBV28	many	TRBJ2-2	TRBD2	TGTGCCAGCATAAGGCCGGGACTAGGTTCAGGGCTGTTTTTT	CASIRPGLGSGLFF
TRBV4-1	few	TRBJ1-1	NA	TGCGCCAGCAGCCAAGTTTTTCCCACCCGCCGGGACATCATTTTTTGGAACACTGAAGCTTTCTTT	CASSQVFPTRRDIIFWNTEAFF
TRBV5-1	many	TRBJ2-7	NA	TGCGCCAGCAGCTCCCCGGGGCTCTCCTACGAGCAGTACTTC	CASSSPGLSYEQYF
TRBV19	NA	TRBJ2-7	NA	TGTGCCAGTAGTATCCTAAGCTACGAGCAGTACTTC	CASSILSYEQYF
TRBV11-2	NA	TRBJ2-2	NA	TGTGCCAGCAGCTTAGGGCAGGTCACCGGGGAGCTGTTTTTT	CASSLGQVTGELFF
TRBV19	NA	TRBJ2-1	TRBD2	TGTGCCAGTAGTCAGACTAGCGGGGATTACAATGAGCAGTTCTTC	CASSQTSGDYNEQFF
TRBV6-5	NA	TRBJ2-7	TRBD1	TGTGCCAGCAGTTTTGGACAGGGATCAACCTACGAGCAGTACTTC	CASSFGQGSTYEQYF
TRBV4-1	few	TRBJ1-1	NA	TGCGCCAGCAGCCAAGAAATCCGGAGCATGAACACTGAAGCTTTCTTT	CASSQEIRSMNTEAFF
TRBV4-1	few	TRBJ1-2	NA	TGCGCCAGCAGCCTCAAAGAGACAGGTGCCTATGGCTACACCTTC	CASSLKETGAYGYTF
TRBV5-6	many	TRBJ1-1	NA	TGTGCCAGCAGCTTGGATGCAGGTGGGGGGACTGAAGCTTTCTTT	CASSLDAGGGTEAFF
TRBV6-2/TRBV6-3	many	TRBJ1-2	TRBD1	TGTGCCAGCAGTTACCTCGGGACAGGGCTAAGTGGCTACACCTTC	CASSYLGTGLSGYTF